The 12 T cell receptor beta chains below come from one sample, sequenced in a study of blood T cells in healthy people across ages. Sample-barcoded 5' priming and a J-beta primer mix drove a second PCR of roughly 6 to 12 cycles. TCRdb redid the calling of the 5' RACE reads with MiXCR, one entry per CDR3 protein. The sample shows around 1.5 million distinct CDR3 sequences, about 43% of them seen only once. The sequenced sample was blood. These receptors were taken from a young woman in good health.

Only a few counts were recorded for this clonotype. J is TRBJ2-1 and V is TRBV6-2 or TRBV6-3, with unresolved D. The CDR3 is 11 amino acids. CDR1 is MNHEY, CDR2 SVGEGT, per germline. Trimming took 3 bases from V and 8 from J, leaving 5 bases between them. CDR3 residues: CASSYYYEQFF. CDR3 DNA sequence: TGTGCCAGCAGTTATTATTATGAGCAGTTCTTC.

This clonotype appeared many times. V is TRBV29-1 and J is TRBJ2-1, with D unresolved. The CDR3 is 14 residues long. Germline lookup yields CDR1 SQVTM and CDR2 ANQGSEA. Trimming removed 6 bases at V and 8 bases at J, with 20 bases between. The CDR3 region is CSVLQTETLDEQFF. DNA of the CDR3: TGCAGCGTCCTCCAGACGGAAACTTTGGATGAGCAGTTCTTC.

This clonotype was detected a few times. The chain carries TRBV10-2 and TRBJ2-1, with TRBD1 matching 7 bases. J lost 8 bases, V lost 6 bases, and 10 bases had no gene match. This CDR3 has 14 residues. Germline V lookup: CDR1 WSHSY, CDR2 SAAADI. The CDR3 region has the DNA TGCGCCAGCAGAACAGGGGTTTTGGGTCATGAGCAGTTCTTC. It yields the protein CASRTGVLGHEQFF.

A note on this clonotype: One end of the junction is discordant with germline, which a read error may explain. The chain joins TRBV5-1 to TRBJ2-3; perhaps TRBD2 as D (6 bases). CDR3 length: 13 residues. Germline CDR1 is SGHRS and CDR2 is YFSETQ. The CDR3 DNA is TGCGCCAGCAGCCCGGAGGGAACAGATACGCGGTATTTT. Translating gives CASSPEGTDTRYF.

This clonotype was found once. The chain is built from TRBV5-1 and TRBJ2-3; possibly TRBD1 for D (5 bases). With 4 bases removed from V and 4 bases from J, the gap between germline ends came to 10 bases. This CDR3 region has 13 residues. Germline-derived CDR1 and CDR2 are SGHRS and YFSETQ. The DNA of the CDR3 is TGCGCCAGCAGCGGAAAGGGGCCAGATACGCAGTATTTT. It yields the protein CASSGKGPDTQYF.

This clonotype was observed a handful of times. This CDR3 is CASSRNPWAQGDLEAFF. CDR3 sequence (DNA): TGCGCCAGCAGCCGAAACCCCTGGGCCCAGGGAGACCTGGAAGCTTTCTTT. The V call is TRBV4-1, the J call TRBJ1-1; a possible D gene is TRBD1 (5 bases). Trimming pared 4 bases from V and 8 bases from J, leaving 26 bases between. This CDR3 comprises 17 residues. The germline V gene has CDR1 MGHRA and CDR2 YSYEKL.

The rearrangement joins TRBV5-1 to TRBJ2-1; D could derive from TRBD1 or TRBD2 (5 bases each). The germline CDR1 and CDR2 sequences are SGHRS and YFSETQ. Trimming cost V 2 bases and J 13 bases, with 31 bases left between them. The CDR3 totals 18 residues. The CDR3 DNA sequence: TGCGCCAGCAGCTTAGACGTTGCCGCGGCAGGGAGTTTGGAGACCCAGTTCTTC. Encoded protein: CASSLDVAAAGSLETQFF.

This clonotype was seen only a few times. This sequence joins TRBV6-5 and TRBJ2-7; 12 bases are a match to TRBD2. Trimming took 0 bases from V and 4 from J; bases not matched to a gene: 4. In germline, CDR1 is MNHEY, CDR2 SVGAGI. The CDR3 has 16 residues. The CDR3, as DNA: TGTGCCAGCAGTTACTCGGTGACTAGCGGGAGTTACGAGCAGTACTTC. Translating it yields CASSYSVTSGSYEQYF.

A few counts support this clonotype. The rearrangement uses TRBV29-1 and TRBJ2-7; 7 bases align to TRBD2. The CDR3 covers 12 residues. The V gene end was trimmed by 4 bases and the J gene end by 7 bases; junction bases not matched to a gene: 7. Germline lookup yields CDR1 SQVTM and CDR2 ANQGSEA. CDR3 nucleotide sequence: TGCAGCGTTGCACAGGCCGGGGGGGAGCAGTACTTC. Amino acids: CSVAQAGGEQYF.

This chain joins TRBV29-1 and TRBJ2-1; maybe TRBD2 (5 bases). The CDR3 sequence is 13 residues long. V lost 4 bases and J lost 5, with 12 bases in between. Germline V CDR1 and CDR2: SQVTM, ANQGSEA. CDR3 sequence: CSVAADRDNEQFF. Here the CDR3 DNA reads TGCAGCGTTGCAGCGGATCGAGACAATGAGCAGTTCTTC.

The chain uses TRBV27 and TRBJ2-7; D is uncertain. Germline V gene data show CDR1 as MNHEY and CDR2 as SMNVEV (reference sequence). CDR3 length: 13 amino acids. V lost 9 bases and J 1 base, leaving 13 bases between the germline ends. CDR3 residues: CARGWNKSYEQYF. In nucleotides, the CDR3 is TGTGCCAGAGGGTGGAATAAATCCTACGAGCAGTACTTC.

This clonotype was observed a single time. Its ends do not fully match the called genes, so a read error is possible. The V call is TRBV4-2, the J call TRBJ2-1, with 9 bases aligning to TRBD2. In germline, CDR1 is LGHNA, CDR2 YNFKEQ. The CDR3 totals 16 residues. The CDR3 here is CARSQGGTSTHNEQFF. Written as DNA, the CDR3 is TGTGCCCGCAGCCAGGGGGGGACTAGCACTCACAATGAGCAGTTCTTC.